This T cell receptor beta chain was sequenced during a study of shared clonotypes between healthy human individuals. TCRdb's table, derived via immunoSEQ multiplex PCR, lists solely in-frame clones and lacks some. The sample yields about 2.3 million clones, 92% seen once. The CDR3 has 19 amino acids. Germline assignment: CDR1 SGDLS and CDR2 YYNGEE. V lost 0 bases and J 0 bases, leaving 18 bases between the germline ends. J is TRBJ1-4 and V is TRBV9; D gene unclear. Material for sequencing was naive CD4+ T cells from PBMCs. The subset was: CD45RA+ positively selected. This clonotype was obtained from a man between 18 and 35 years old in good health. Some clones in this sample may be carry-over from other donors' samples. The CDR3 region has the DNA TGTGCCAGCAGCGTAGATAAGGAGGGAACGACTGCAACTAATGAAAAACTGTTTTTT. It yields the protein CASSVDKEGTTATNEKLFF.